Detailed here is one T cell receptor (beta chain). Antigen: not known. The data are from a study of memory B cells and T cells in multiple sclerosis. Study-level findings and limits: Clone-set sizes differed between compartments, so shared clonotype counts needed normalization.

The junction had 2 bases not matched to a gene; V was cut back by 2 bases and J by 6 bases. Per the germline V gene, CDR1 is SEHNR and CDR2 is FQNEAQ (reference sequence). This CDR3 spans 15 amino acids. Clones were sequenced by immunoSEQ multiplex PCR, and TCRdb holds only the in-frame ones, with some missing. The profile shows fewer than 8,000 clones, around three fifths of them singletons. This sequence was found in a human donor with multiple sclerosis. Sequenced: memory (CD45RO+) CD8+ T cells from blood. The chain combines TRBV7-9 with TRBJ2-3, with 13 bases that match TRBD2. The CDR3 protein is CASSLTSGGADTQYF. CDR3 bases: TGTGCCAGCAGCTTAACTAGCGGGGGGGCCGATACGCAGTATTTT.